This TCR beta chain stems from a study of T cells expressing NK-cell markers. TCRdb re-called the 5' RACE reads and shows each CDR3 protein once, DNA omitted. This sample's table reports about 390,000 distinct CDR3 sequences. This CDR3 spans 15 amino acids. The germline CDR1 and CDR2 sequences are DFQATT and SNEGSKA (reference sequence). Study results and limitations: What remained unclear was the HCMV specificity of expanded NKG2C+ T cell clones. Dominant NKG2C+ clonotypes in six donors made up about 1.0-8% of CD8+ T cells. These clonotypes additionally ranked first within the CD3+CD56-NKG2C+ fraction of a few donors.

Remarks on this clonotype: Its antigen remains unidentified.

Sequencing was performed on blood T cells: a sorted CD56 or NKG2C T cell subset, CD4+ or CD8+ T cells, or bulk PBMC T cells (not recorded which). The chain uses TRBV20-1 and TRBJ2-3; TCRdb calls TRBD2, which cannot be checked without DNA. This TCR was sampled from a woman in her 50s in good health. The CDR3 reads CSAPGGPSGTDTQYF.